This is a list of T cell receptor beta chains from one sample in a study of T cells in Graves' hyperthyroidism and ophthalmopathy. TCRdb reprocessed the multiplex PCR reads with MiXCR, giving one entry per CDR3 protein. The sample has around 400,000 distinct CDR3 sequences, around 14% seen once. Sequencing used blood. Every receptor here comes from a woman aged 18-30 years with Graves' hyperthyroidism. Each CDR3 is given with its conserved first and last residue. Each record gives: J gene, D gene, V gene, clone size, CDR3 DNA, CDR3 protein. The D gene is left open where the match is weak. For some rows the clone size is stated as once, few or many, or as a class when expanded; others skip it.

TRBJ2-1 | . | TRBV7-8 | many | TGTGCCAGCAGCCCCCGAACGGAGCAGTTCTTC | CASSPRTEQFF
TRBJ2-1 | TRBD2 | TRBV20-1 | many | TGCAGTGCTGAGGGGACTAGCGACATGTACAATGAGCAGTTCTTC | CSAEGTSDMYNEQFF
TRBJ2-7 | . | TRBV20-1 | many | TGCAGTGCTAGAGGGCAGAGCTACGAGCAGTACTTC | CSARGQSYEQYF
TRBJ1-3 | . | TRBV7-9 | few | TGTGCCAGCAGCTTAACTCTCGGGGAATCTGGAAACACCATATATTTT | CASSLTLGESGNTIYF
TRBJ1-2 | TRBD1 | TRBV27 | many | TGTGCCAGCAGTTTCTGGGACAGGGTGGAGCTAGCTAACTATGGCTACACCTTC | CASSFWDRVELANYGYTF
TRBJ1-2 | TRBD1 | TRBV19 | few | TGTGCCAGTAGTATGCTGGCAGGGGGAAACTATGGCTACACCTTC | CASSMLAGGNYGYTF
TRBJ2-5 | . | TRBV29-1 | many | TGCAGCGTTGCCTCGGGGGAGACCCAGTACTTC | CSVASGETQYF
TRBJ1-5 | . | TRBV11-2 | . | TGTGCCAGCAGCTGGACTGGAGGTAGCAATCAGCCCCAGCATTTT | CASSWTGGSNQPQHF
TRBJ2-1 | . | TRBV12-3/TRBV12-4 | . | TGTGCCAGCAGTTTGGCTCCATGGGAAGTCTTC | CASSLAPWEVF
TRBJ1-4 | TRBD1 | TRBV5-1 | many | TGCGCCAGCAGCCCCGGGACAGGACCTAATGAAAAACTGTTTTTT | CASSPGTGPNEKLFF
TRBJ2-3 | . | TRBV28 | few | TGTGCCAGCAGTTTTTCCCGCACAGATACGCAGTATTTT | CASSFSRTDTQYF
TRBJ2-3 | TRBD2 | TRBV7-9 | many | TGTGCCAGCAGCCCCCACCCTGGGACTAGCGGGGGGAGCACAGATACGCAGTATTTT | CASSPHPGTSGGSTDTQYF
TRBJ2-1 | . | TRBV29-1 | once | TGCAGCGTTGAAGGTCGGGGGTCCTACAATGAGCAGTTCTTC | CSVEGRGSYNEQFF
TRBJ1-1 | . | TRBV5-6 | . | TGTGCCAGCAGCCCAGGGACCGGGGGGGAAGCTTTCTTT | CASSPGTGGEAFF
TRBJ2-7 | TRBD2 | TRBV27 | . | TGTGCCAGCAGTCCTTGGACTAGCGGGAGTAGAGACGAGCAGTACTTC | CASSPWTSGSRDEQYF
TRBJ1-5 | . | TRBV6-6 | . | TGTGCCAGCAGTTACTCGGCAGGGCTTCAGCCCCAGCATTTT | CASSYSAGLQPQHF
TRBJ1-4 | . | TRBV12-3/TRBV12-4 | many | TGTGCCAGCAGTTCCGGGGAAAAACTGTTTTTT | CASSSGEKLFF
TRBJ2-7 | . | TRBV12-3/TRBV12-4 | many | TGTGCCAGCAGTTTGACACAGGATAGCTCCTACGAGCAGTACTTC | CASSLTQDSSYEQYF
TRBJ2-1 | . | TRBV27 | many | TGTGCCAGCAGTTTATCGGGGAATGCGCAGTTCTTC | CASSLSGNAQFF
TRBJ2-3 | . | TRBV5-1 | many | TGCGCCAGCAGCTCGGCCGGACTGAGCCCTAGCACAGATACGCAGTATTTT | CASSSAGLSPSTDTQYF
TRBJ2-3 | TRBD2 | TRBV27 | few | TGTGCCAGCAGTTCCCCTAAAACTAGCGGTATCACAGATACGCAGTATTTT | CASSSPKTSGITDTQYF
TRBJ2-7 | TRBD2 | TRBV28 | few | TGTGCCAGCCTACAGGGACTAGCGGGCTACGAGCAGTACTTC | CASLQGLAGYEQYF
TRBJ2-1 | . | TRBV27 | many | TGTGCCAGCAGCAAATTCCAGGGGCCGCAGGATGAGCAGTTCTTC | CASSKFQGPQDEQFF
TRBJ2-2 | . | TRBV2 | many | TGTGCCAGCAGTGAAGCGCCAGCCACCGGGGAGCTGTTTTTT | CASSEAPATGELFF
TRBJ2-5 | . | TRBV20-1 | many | TGCAGTGCTAGAGGTAGAGCGGCTTTATTCCAAGAGACCCAGTACTTC | CSARGRAALFQETQYF
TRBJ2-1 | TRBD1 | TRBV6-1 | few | TGTGCCAGCAGCCTCTCCGACAGGGGCGAGTTCTTC | CASSLSDRGEFF
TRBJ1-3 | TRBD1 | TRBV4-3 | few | TGCGCCAGCAGCCAAGATCATACACAGGGGGTTACCGGAAACACCATATATTTT | CASSQDHTQGVTGNTIYF
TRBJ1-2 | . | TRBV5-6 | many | TGTGCCAGCAGCTTCTCCCCGGCGAGTGGCTACACCTTC | CASSFSPASGYTF
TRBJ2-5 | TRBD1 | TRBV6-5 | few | TGTGCCAGCAGTTTTGACAGGGGGGTGGAGACCCAGTACTTC | CASSFDRGVETQYF
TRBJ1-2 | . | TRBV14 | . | TGTGCCAGCAGCGCCATAGGACCGTACGCCTATGGCTACACCTTC | CASSAIGPYAYGYTF
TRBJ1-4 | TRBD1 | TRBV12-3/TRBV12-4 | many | TGTGCCAGCAGCCGGGGACAGGGTCAGCCAACTAATGAAAAACTGTTTTTT | CASSRGQGQPTNEKLFF
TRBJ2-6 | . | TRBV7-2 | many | TGTGCCAGCAGCCCCGGGGTCAGAAGCTCTGGGGCCAACGTCCTGACTTTC | CASSPGVRSSGANVLTF
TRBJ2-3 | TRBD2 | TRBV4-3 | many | TGCGCCAGCAGCCAAGATCTGCCTAGCGGATACACAGATACGCAGTATTTT | CASSQDLPSGYTDTQYF
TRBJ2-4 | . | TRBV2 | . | TGTGCCAGCACCGGGATTCGTGGGAGGAACATTCAGTACTTC | CASTGIRGRNIQYF
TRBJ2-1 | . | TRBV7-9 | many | TGTGCCAGCAGCCCACCCTGGGGCGGTAATGAGCAGTTCTTC | CASSPPWGGNEQFF
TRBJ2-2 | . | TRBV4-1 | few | TGCGCCAGCAGCCAATCCAGTGGGGGACGGGTGAACACCGGGGAGCTGTTTTTT | CASSQSSGGRVNTGELFF
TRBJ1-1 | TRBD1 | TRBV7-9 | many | TGTGCCAGCAGCTGGGGACAGTCGAACACTGAAGCTTTCTTT | CASSWGQSNTEAFF
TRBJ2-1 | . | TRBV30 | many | TGTGCCTGGGGGGAAGGAGCGGGTTCTTCCTACAATGAGCAGTTCTTC | CAWGEGAGSSYNEQFF
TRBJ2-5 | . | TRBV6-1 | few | TGTGCCAGCAGGTTCCTGACGGGTACGACCGGCCGGGGGGAGACCCAGTACTTC | CASRFLTGTTGRGETQYF
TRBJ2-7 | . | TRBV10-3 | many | TGTGCCATCAGTGAAATACCATACGAGCAGTACTTC | CAISEIPYEQYF
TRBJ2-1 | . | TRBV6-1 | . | TGTGCCAGCATGAGGGGGGCCCCTTCTTCCTACAATGAGCAGTTCTTC | CASMRGAPSSYNEQFF
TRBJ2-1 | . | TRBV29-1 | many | TGCAGCGTTGGAGGGGGAACTCCCCTCTACAATGAGCAGTTCTTC | CSVGGGTPLYNEQFF
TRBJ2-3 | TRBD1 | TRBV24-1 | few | TGTGCCACCAGTGATCCAGACAGGGGGCTTTCAGATACGCAGTATTTT | CATSDPDRGLSDTQYF
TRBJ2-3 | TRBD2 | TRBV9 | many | TGTGCCAGCAGCGTAGAGGGCGGGAGGGGCACAGATACGCAGTATTTT | CASSVEGGRGTDTQYF